These 26 T cell receptor beta chains originate from one sample sequenced in a study of naive and memory T cell subsets. Study-wide points: Especially in CD8 cells, naive repertoires contained a few larger clonotypes, possibly CD45RA-re-expressing memory cells.

These receptors lack a known antigen. The beta constant-region primer was an equimolar mix of two oligonucleotides covering TRBC1 and TRBC2. Nested alpha and beta constant-region primers with the SP2 primer drove four PCR rounds on ligated cDNA. TCRdb called the UMI-ligation and nested PCR reads again in MiXCR, with one record for every CDR3 protein. This sample yields approximately 140,000 distinct CDR3 sequences, of which approximately 22% are seen a single time; around 0.11% belongs to the top ten. Sequencing was carried out using naive CD4+ T cells from blood. The receptor set was obtained from a human donor in good health.

This clonotype has a handful of counts. This chain joins TRBV7-2 and TRBJ1-1; no clear D. Germline lookup yields CDR1 SGHTA and CDR2 FQGNSA. The ends were cut back, 0 bases at V and 0 bases at J, with 5 bases in the middle. The CDR3 covers 14 residues. The CDR3 nucleotides are TGTGCCAGCAGCTTAGCAGCGATGAACACTGAAGCTTTCTTT. Amino acid sequence: CASSLAAMNTEAFF.

J is TRBJ2-2 and V is TRBV30; D might be TRBD2 (5 bases). The CDR3 extends over 13 amino acids. Trimming stripped 0 bases from V and 7 bases from J, with 9 bases between. The germline CDR1 and CDR2 sequences are GTSNPN and SVGIG (reference sequence). CDR3 sequence (DNA): TGTGCCTGGAGTGTCGGGGTCCACGGGGAGCTGTTTTTT. It yields the protein CAWSVGVHGELFF.

This clonotype was counted a few times. CDR3 sequence (DNA): TGTGCCAGCAGAGACACAGGGGGCACCTACAATGAGCAGTTCTTC. As protein: CASRDTGGTYNEQFF. The chain carries TRBV6-5 and TRBJ2-1; 9 bases fit TRBD1. The CDR3 has 15 amino acids. V was clipped by 6 bases and J by 2 bases; unmatched bases: 5. The germline V gene has CDR1 MNHEY and CDR2 SVGAGI.

The gene calls are TRBV12-3 or TRBV12-4 and TRBJ1-1; D remains ambiguous. CDR3 length: 15 residues. Trimming shortened V by 3 bases and J by 1 base, and 12 bases separated the two germline ends. The CDR3 DNA reads as TGTGCCAGCAGTTTGCGGTCTATCCGGAACACTGAAGCTTTCTTT. Its translation: CASSLRSIRNTEAFF.

This clonotype has only a few counts. The chain is built from TRBV6-5 and TRBJ2-3, with D maybe TRBD2 (5 bases). The CDR3 is made up of 15 amino acids. V lost 8 bases, J lost 6 bases, and 21 bases lay in between. CDR1 and CDR2 (germline): MNHEY, SVGAGI. This CDR3 is CASRPLAPIEDTQYF. In nucleotides, the CDR3 is TGTGCCAGCCGACCCCTAGCCCCCATTGAGGATACGCAGTATTTT.

The CDR3 sequence is CASRTRGGFGGQQETQYF. The CDR3 bases are TGTGCCTCCCGTACTCGGGGGGGTTTCGGGGGCCAACAAGAGACCCAGTACTTC. The rearrangement links TRBV28 to TRBJ2-5, with TRBD2 matching over 8 bases. CDR1 and CDR2 (germline): MDHEN, SYDVKM. The CDR3 is 18 amino acids. The V gene end was trimmed by 11 bases and the J gene end by 2 bases; junction bases not matched to a gene: 22.

This clonotype was seen more than once but under ten times. The CDR3 nucleotides read TGTGCCTGGAACCGGGACAACAATCAGCCCCAGCATTTT. Protein: CAWNRDNNQPQHF. The rearrangement uses TRBV30 and TRBJ1-5, with D perhaps TRBD1 (6 bases). Trimming took 4 bases from V and 3 from J, leaving 10 bases between them. The length of the CDR3 is 13 residues. Germline lookup yields CDR1 GTSNPN and CDR2 SVGIG (reference sequence).

V is TRBV6-1 and J is TRBJ2-7; 7 positions match TRBD2. The CDR3 runs to 15 residues. Per the germline V gene, CDR1 is MNHNS and CDR2 is SASEGT. V was pared by 2 bases and J by 3 bases, with 7 bases of the junction left unmatched. The CDR3 nucleotides are TGTGCCAGCAGTGAAATAGCGGGCCTTTACTACGAGCAGTACTTC. As protein: CASSEIAGLYYEQYF.

The rearrangement uses TRBV7-9 and TRBJ2-5; the D gene could be TRBD1 or TRBD2 (5 bases each). Trimming shortened V by 10 bases and J by 5 bases, and 11 bases separated the two germline ends. CDR1 SEHNR and CDR2 FQNEAQ come from the germline V gene (reference sequence). The CDR3 consists of 11 residues. CDR3 loop: CATRGEETQYF. The CDR3 bases are TGTGCCACCAGAGGGGAGGAGACCCAGTACTTC.

This sequence joins TRBV18 and TRBJ1-1; the D gene is possibly TRBD1 (5 bases). With 3 bases removed from V and 0 bases from J, the gap between germline ends came to 17 bases. CDR1 and CDR2 (germline): KGHSH, LQKENI. The CDR3 sequence is 17 residues long. CDR3 in amino acids: CASSPLGPGGMNTEAFF. The CDR3 nucleotides are TGTGCCAGCTCACCCCTGGGACCCGGGGGGATGAACACTGAAGCTTTCTTT.

This CDR3 reads CASSPWSIFPSTDTQYF. DNA for the CDR3: TGTGCCAGCAGCCCCTGGTCGATTTTCCCTAGCACAGATACGCAGTATTTT. The chain couples TRBV7-9 to TRBJ2-3; D gene unclear. Looked up from germline, CDR1 is SEHNR and CDR2 is FQNEAQ (reference sequence). Trimming stripped 5 bases from V and 0 bases from J, with 18 bases between. CDR3 length equals 17 residues.

This clonotype occurred a few times. V usage is TRBV19 and J usage is TRBJ1-5, with TRBD1 matching over 7 bases. CDR1 is LNHDA, CDR2 SQIVND, per germline (reference sequence). This CDR3 is 13 amino acids long. Trimming at V came to 8 bases and at J to 6 bases, leaving 7 bases not matched to a gene. As DNA, the CDR3 is TGTGCCAGTGGGACAGCCTCCTTTCAGCCCCAGCATTTT. Protein sequence: CASGTASFQPQHF.

This clonotype was counted at least ten times. As the CDR3 is not closed by the conserved phenylalanine or tryptophan, this likely results from a read error. Because the CDR3's place on the DNA is in doubt, the DNA is left out and the CDR3 is given as listed by TCRdb. The CDR3 region is CASSQDYRVYCAFC. The V call is TRBV4-3, the J call TRBJ2-3; the DNA was not compared with TRBD1, the D call given in the table. A total of 14 residues make up the CDR3, ends included. Germline CDR1 LGHNA, CDR2 YSLEER.

This clonotype was seen more than once but under ten times. This chain connects TRBV6-5 to TRBJ1-4; the D is unclear. The V end was cut by 0 bases, the J end by 2 bases, with 7 bases between. This CDR3 region has 15 residues. CDR1 is MNHEY, CDR2 SVGAGI, per germline. The CDR3 DNA sequence: TGTGCCAGCAGTTACTCGGCAGTCACTAATGAAAAACTGTTTTTT. Encoded protein: CASSYSAVTNEKLFF.

The V call is TRBV5-1, the J call TRBJ2-1; D is unclear. V lost 4 bases and J 3 bases, leaving 11 bases between the germline ends. CDR1 is SGHRS, CDR2 YFSETQ, per germline. The CDR3 extends over 14 amino acids. DNA for the CDR3: TGCGCCAGCAGCCCTAAGACAAGCTACAATGAGCAGTTCTTC. This encodes CASSPKTSYNEQFF.

The chain combines TRBV6-6 with TRBJ2-7; TRBD2 aligns across 7 bases. V lost 5 bases and J lost 3; bases outside the gene matches: 1. This CDR3 contains 12 residues. The germline V gene has CDR1 MNHNY and CDR2 SVGAGI (reference sequence). The CDR3 DNA sequence: TGTGCCAGCAGTACGGGGGGCTACGAGCAGTACTTC. It codes for CASSTGGYEQYF.

This clonotype has just a few counts. The chain uses TRBV6-5 and TRBJ2-7; 9 positions match TRBD2. CDR1 and CDR2 (germline): MNHEY, SVGAGI. The V segment lost 7 bases and the J segment 7 bases; nucleotides outside the gene matches: 11. The CDR3 extends over 14 amino acids. The chain's CDR3 is CASKGGGRAGEQYF. CDR3 nucleotide sequence: TGTGCCAGCAAGGGCGGCGGGAGGGCCGGGGAGCAGTACTTC.

There are many counts of this clonotype. The chain uses TRBV13 and TRBJ2-3; no definite D call. This CDR3 comprises 14 residues. With 0 bases removed from V and 2 bases from J, the gap between germline ends came to 6 bases. Germline CDR1 and CDR2: PRHDT and FYEKMQ (reference sequence). CDR3 sequence (DNA): TGTGCCAGCAGCTTAGGACCCAACACAGATACGCAGTATTTT. As protein: CASSLGPNTDTQYF.

This clonotype occurred many times. This chain links TRBV6-5 with TRBJ2-6, with TRBD1 as a possible D gene (6 bases). CDR1 is MNHEY, CDR2 SVGAGI, per germline. V was shortened by 6 bases and J by 1 base, with 10 bases between the two germline ends. CDR3 length: 15 residues. This CDR3 reads CASRNTGSGANVLTF. The CDR3 DNA follows: TGTGCCAGCAGAAACACAGGGTCTGGGGCCAACGTCCTGACTTTC.

V and J are TRBV12-3 or TRBV12-4 and TRBJ2-1; TRBD2 aligns across 12 bases. CDR3 length: 15 amino acids. The V segment lost 6 bases and the J segment 6 bases; nucleotides outside the gene matches: 6. DNA for the CDR3: TGTGCCAGCAGCGGACTAGCGGGACGGGGCAATGAGCAGTTCTTC. Translated: CASSGLAGRGNEQFF.

This clonotype came up a few times. The chain uses TRBV28 and TRBJ2-7, with D possibly matching TRBD1 (5 bases). Germline values: CDR1 MDHEN, CDR2 SYDVKM. V was trimmed by 6 bases and J by 3 bases, leaving 9 bases between them. The CDR3 sequence is 12 residues long. CDR3 DNA sequence: TGTGCCAGCAGGAAAGACAGCTACGAGCAGTACTTC. Its protein product is CASRKDSYEQYF.

The chain couples TRBV12-3 or TRBV12-4 to TRBJ2-1; D unclear. The V gene lost 5 bases and the J gene lost 15 bases, with 14 bases spanning the gap. The CDR3 spans 11 residues. The CDR3, as DNA: TGTGCCAGCAGTCCCTCTTCATCCCCGTTCTTC. This translates into CASSPSSSPFF.

The rearrangement uses TRBV6-5 and TRBJ1-2; D is perhaps TRBD1 (5 bases). The CDR3 is 14 residues long. V dropped 0 bases and J dropped 4 bases, with 9 bases sitting between them. Germline-derived CDR1 and CDR2 are MNHEY and SVGAGI. The CDR3 nucleotides read TGTGCCAGCAGTTACTCCGGGGCTGTCTATGGCTACACCTTC. This gives the protein CASSYSGAVYGYTF.

This rearrangement joins TRBV9 to TRBJ2-1; TRBD2 aligns across 7 bases. The CDR3 contains 16 residues. The germline gives CDR1 SGDLS, CDR2 YYNGEE. V was pared by 0 bases and J by 3 bases, with 6 bases of the junction left unmatched. CDR3 bases: TGTGCCAGCAGCGTAGGGCTCGCGGGAGACTACAATGAGCAGTTCTTC. Protein sequence: CASSVGLAGDYNEQFF. The variable domain in full, with the rest retrieved from reference TRBV9 and TRBJ2-1, is DSGVTQTPKHLITATGQRVTLRCSPRSGDLSVYWYQQSLDQGLQFLIQYYNGEERAKGNILERFSAQQFPDLHSELNLSSLELGDSALYFCASSVGLAGDYNEQFFGPGTRLTVL.

This clonotype was seen many times. CDR3 DNA: TGTGCCAGCAGCTTAGCGTGGCAGGCAGATACGCAGTATTTT. It yields the protein CASSLAWQADTQYF. The chain combines TRBV7-2 with TRBJ2-3; D is uncertain. This CDR3 is 14 amino acids long. Germline CDR1 reads SGHTA; CDR2 reads FQGNSA. The ends were cut back, 0 bases at V and 4 bases at J, with 8 bases in the middle.

This clonotype was seen more than once but under ten times. The chain links TRBV19 to TRBJ2-1, with 11 bases matching TRBD2. Germline V gene sequence: CDR1 LNHDA, CDR2 SQIVND (reference sequence). The J segment lost 2 bases and the V segment lost 7 bases, leaving 1 base of the junction unmatched. The CDR3 extends over 14 amino acids. CDR3 DNA: TGTGCCAGTAAGGGACTAGCGGCCTACAATGAGCAGTTCTTC. This translates into CASKGLAAYNEQFF.